A selection of T cell receptor beta chains follows, all from one sample in a study of CD8 T cells in ankylosing spondylitis. From the 5' RACE reads, TCRdb called clonotypes with MiXCR, one entry per CDR3 protein. The profile covers some 700,000 distinct CDR3 sequences, with around 20% appearing a single time and about 19% taken by the ten largest. The sample comprised blood, either unsorted or a sorted T cell fraction (not recorded which). Every receptor here comes from a male donor with ankylosing spondylitis. Each CDR3 is given with its conserved first and last residue. Each record gives: clone size, V gene, D gene, J gene, CDR3 protein, CDR3 DNA. A D gene is named only where the DNA matches it firmly. The size field is filled for only some rows; it gives once, few, many or a size class.

.,TRBV9,.,TRBJ1-3,CASSVGGSSGNTIYF,TGTGCCAGCAGCGTAGGGGGTTCCTCTGGAAACACCATATATTTT
few,TRBV5-1,.,TRBJ2-7,CASSLAGVATYEQYF,TGCGCCAGCAGCTTGGCGGGGGTAGCCACCTACGAGCAGTACTTC
few,TRBV10-3,.,TRBJ2-1,CAISALVGFYNEQFF,TGTGCCATCAGTGCCCTAGTAGGTTTCTACAATGAGCAGTTCTTC
.,TRBV5-6,TRBD1,TRBJ2-7,CASSLWDSNSYEQYF,TGTGCCAGCAGCTTGTGGGACAGTAACTCCTACGAGCAGTACTTC
few,TRBV4-3,.,TRBJ1-2,CASSQDGGGSYGYTF,TGCGCCAGCAGCCAAGATGGGGGGGGCAGCTATGGCTACACCTTC
few,TRBV12-3/TRBV12-4,.,TRBJ1-1,CASSLSPGETEAFF,TGTGCCAGCAGTTTAAGTCCAGGGGAGACTGAAGCTTTCTTT
.,TRBV6-2/TRBV6-3,.,TRBJ2-3,CASSYTPGRGNTDTQYF,TGTGCCAGCAGTTATACACCCGGGCGCGGGAACACAGATACGCAGTATTTT
.,TRBV7-6,.,TRBJ2-7,CASSLRLSSGHEQYF,TGTGCCAGCAGCTTACGACTCTCCTCTGGGCACGAGCAGTACTTC
many,TRBV27,.,TRBJ1-1,CASSPAGDTEAFF,TGTGCCAGCAGCCCAGCGGGGGACACTGAAGCTTTCTTT
.,TRBV28,.,TRBJ1-2,CASSLTDHLYGYTF,TGTGCCAGCAGCTTGACGGACCATCTCTATGGCTACACCTTC
.,TRBV6-1,TRBD2,TRBJ2-7,CASRKPGLAGSGEQYF,TGTGCCAGCAGAAAACCGGGACTAGCGGGATCTGGCGAGCAGTACTTC
once,TRBV12-3/TRBV12-4,TRBD1,TRBJ1-1,CASSLLGLGRGRETEAFF,TGTGCCAGCAGTTTACTCGGCTTGGGAAGGGGGCGAGAGACTGAAGCTTTCTTT
.,TRBV7-9,.,TRBJ2-1,CASSNQGGGTYNEQFF,TGTGCCAGCAGCAACCAGGGAGGGGGTACCTACAATGAGCAGTTCTTC
.,TRBV2,.,TRBJ1-1,CASSEFTGNTEAFF,TGTGCCAGCAGTGAATTTACGGGGAACACTGAAGCTTTCTTT
.,TRBV20-1,.,TRBJ1-5,CSARGLSSNQPQHF,TGCAGTGCTAGAGGCCTGAGTAGCAATCAGCCCCAGCATTTT
few,TRBV6-1,.,TRBJ2-3,CASKSRGSTDTQYF,TGTGCCAGCAAAAGTCGGGGGAGCACAGATACGCAGTATTTT
few,TRBV3-1,.,TRBJ1-4,CASSQTMTGEKLFF,TGTGCCAGCAGCCAGACAATGACAGGCGAAAAACTGTTTTTT
few,TRBV20-1,.,TRBJ1-3,CSAGGQTLSGNTIYF,TGCAGTGCCGGCGGACAGACCCTCTCTGGAAACACCATATATTTT
.,TRBV4-1,.,TRBJ1-4,CASSQGRRQSNEKLFF,TGCGCCAGCAGCCAAGGTAGACGGCAAAGTAATGAAAAACTGTTTTTT
.,TRBV7-2,.,TRBJ1-2,CASSLASGNYGYTF,TGTGCCAGCAGCTTAGCGAGTGGGAACTATGGCTACACCTTC